This passage covers 16 T cell receptor beta chains from one sample sequenced in a study of naive and memory T cell subsets. As for treatment: skin biopsy from saline-injected control site (resident skin T cells). Reverse transcription used DNase-treated unsorted total RNA, aiming for roughly 1 to 1000 ng. Amplification of ligated cDNA took four PCR rounds with SP2 and nested alpha and beta constant primers. TCRdb used MiXCR to reprocess the UMI-ligation and nested PCR reads, holding one entry per CDR3 protein. Among thousands of distinct CDR3 sequences listed, approximately 4% were seen once. The starting material was skin, obtained from a saline injection site in the skin. The receptors were gathered from an adult in good health.

In its sample, this clonotype is large. The chain carries TRBV10-1 and TRBJ2-7; 9 bases align to TRBD1. This CDR3 has 13 residues. The J segment lost 3 bases and the V segment lost 6 bases, leaving 3 bases of the junction unmatched. Germline V gene data show CDR1 as WNHNN and CDR2 as SYGVQD (reference sequence). This CDR3 is CASSSGQGYEQYF. CDR3 DNA sequence: TGCGCCAGCAGCTCGGGACAGGGCTACGAGCAGTACTTC.

This clonotype ranks as large. The rearrangement links TRBV19 to TRBJ2-5; D gene uncertain. The CDR3 loop spans 15 amino acids. Trimming stripped 4 bases from V and 1 base from J, with 13 bases between. The germline V gene encodes CDR1 LNHDA and CDR2 SQIVND (reference sequence). The CDR3 bases are TGTGCCAGTAGTAGAAGGGCCACGTTCCAAGAGACCCAGTACTTC. Amino acids: CASSRRATFQETQYF.

This clonotype is categorized as medium-sized. CDR3 sequence: CASSLGGANNQPQHF. CDR3 DNA: TGCGCCAGCAGCTTGGGGGGGGCTAACAATCAGCCCCAGCATTTT. The chain carries TRBV5-1 and TRBJ1-5, with D maybe TRBD1 (6 bases). There are 15 residues in the CDR3. V lost 0 bases, J lost 3 bases, and 10 bases lay in between. Germline V gives CDR1 SGHRS, CDR2 YFSETQ.

Relative to its sample, this clonotype is medium-sized. The gene calls are TRBV7-2 and TRBJ2-7; D is possibly TRBD2 (5 bases). This CDR3 comprises 16 residues. V shed 6 bases and J shed 5 bases, with 23 bases lying between them. Per the germline V gene, CDR1 is SGHTA and CDR2 is FQGNSA. CDR3: CASRKFGRGITHEQYF. CDR3 in DNA: TGTGCCAGCAGGAAATTCGGACGGGGAATTACCCACGAGCAGTACTTC.

Relative to its sample, this clonotype is large. The J gene is TRBJ2-3, the V gene TRBV11-2; D is undetermined. V was pared by 7 bases and J by 1 base, with 12 bases between. From germline, CDR1 is SGHAT and CDR2 FQNNGV. The CDR3 has 14 amino acids. This CDR3 is CASILGPGTDTQYF. Here the CDR3 DNA reads TGTGCCAGCATTCTTGGTCCAGGCACAGATACGCAGTATTTT.

This clonotype was picked up many times. The CDR3 loop reads CASRISSSGNTIYF. The CDR3 DNA reads TGTGCCAGCAGGATCTCGAGCTCTGGAAACACCATATATTTT. The rearrangement uses TRBV6-5 and TRBJ1-3; no firm D call. CDR1 MNHEY and CDR2 SVGAGI come from the germline V gene. The CDR3 contains 14 residues. With 6 bases removed from V and 0 bases from J, the gap between germline ends came to 9 bases.

This clonotype was counted at least ten times. The chain has TRBV4-1 and TRBJ1-3; D not certain. The CDR3 contains 18 residues. CDR1 and CDR2 from the germline V gene are MGHRA and YSYEKL. Trimming shortened V by 1 base and J by 2 bases, and 18 bases separated the two germline ends. CDR3 protein: CASSQVDLLPSPGNTIYF. DNA for the CDR3: TGCGCCAGCAGCCAAGTGGACCTTTTACCCTCTCCTGGAAACACCATATATTTT.

This clonotype came up many times. The rearrangement links TRBV20-1 to TRBJ2-7; D possibly corresponds to TRBD2 (5 bases). The length of the CDR3 is 18 residues. V dropped 0 bases and J dropped 2 bases, with 23 bases sitting between them. In germline, CDR1 is DFQATT, CDR2 SNEGSKA (reference sequence). DNA for the CDR3: TGCAGTGCTAGAGATAGGGCTCGGCCGGATCCCGGGACCTACGAGCAGTACTTC. Translated: CSARDRARPDPGTYEQYF.

In its sample, this clonotype is medium-sized. This chain links TRBV2 with TRBJ1-5; TRBD1 matches at 10 bases. This CDR3 region has 16 residues. Germline V gene lookup returns CDR1 SNHLY and CDR2 FYNNEI. The junction had 5 bases not matched to a gene; V was cut back by 4 bases and J by 2 bases. CDR3 nucleotide sequence: TGTGCCAGCAGTGTCCGGGACAGGGGCGGCAATCAGCCCCAGCATTTT. The encoded protein is CASSVRDRGGNQPQHF. The whole variable domain, filled in from reference TRBV2 and TRBJ1-5, reads EPEVTQTPSHQVTQMGQEVILRCVPISNHLYFYWYRQILGQKVEFLVSFYNNEISEKSEIFDDQFSVERPDGSNFTLKIRSTKLEDSAMYFCASSVRDRGGNQPQHFGDGTRLSIL.

By share, this clonotype counts as medium-sized (0.01 to 0.1%). The chain employs TRBV24-1 and TRBJ2-1; 13 bases fit TRBD2. CDR3 length equals 15 residues. The V gene end was trimmed by 5 bases and the J gene end by 8 bases; junction bases not matched to a gene: 5. In germline, CDR1 is KGHDR, CDR2 SFDVKD. In DNA, the CDR3 is TGTGCCACCAGTGTCCAAGGACTAGCGGGAGATGAGCAGTTCTTC. It encodes CATSVQGLAGDEQFF.

In this sample, this clonotype is medium-sized. The V gene is TRBV15, the J gene TRBJ2-3; TRBD2 matches 10 bases. V shed 4 bases and J 3 bases; nucleotides not matched to a gene: 13. CDR1 and CDR2 (germline): LNHNV, YYDKDF (reference sequence). The CDR3 consists of 18 residues. CDR3 protein: CATSKARIAGGLTDTQYF. As DNA, the CDR3 is TGTGCCACCAGCAAAGCTCGAATAGCGGGGGGTCTGACAGATACGCAGTATTTT.

This clonotype is termed medium-sized. This chain uses TRBV2 with TRBJ2-3; D unclear. The CDR3 covers 12 residues. V lost 5 bases, J lost 0 bases, and 3 bases lay in between. Germline CDR1 and CDR2: SNHLY and FYNNEI. DNA of the CDR3: TGTGCCAGCAGTTATAGCACAGATACGCAGTATTTT. Protein sequence: CASSYSTDTQYF.

This clonotype is deemed medium-sized (0.01 to 0.1%). The chain carries TRBV7-2 and TRBJ1-3; perhaps TRBD1 as D (5 bases). Trimming left V 1 base short and J 8 bases short, with 9 bases between. Germline loops: CDR1 SGHTA, CDR2 FQGNSA. CDR3 length equals 13 residues. For the CDR3, the DNA is TGTGCCAGCAGCTTAGTAGTAGGGGACACCATATATTTT. This encodes CASSLVVGDTIYF. Complete variable domain (other parts from reference TRBV7-2 and TRBJ1-3): GAGVSQSPSNKVTEKGKDVELRCDPISGHTALYWYRQSLGQGLEFLIYFQGNSAPDKSGLPSDRFSAERTGGSVSTLTIQRTQQEDSAVYLCASSLVVGDTIYFGEGSWLTVV.

This clonotype is labeled as medium-sized (0.01 to 0.1%). The chain employs TRBV12-3 or TRBV12-4 and TRBJ2-1, with D possibly matching TRBD2 (6 bases). This CDR3 contains 13 residues. V was cut by 6 bases and J by 6 bases, with 12 bases left in between. CDR3 residues: CASRGGTINEQFF. The CDR3 DNA is TGTGCCAGCAGGGGGGGAACGATCAATGAGCAGTTCTTC.

This clonotype is classed as medium-sized. This chain uses TRBV20-1 with TRBJ1-5; D is possibly TRBD1 (5 bases). Germline V gives CDR1 DFQATT, CDR2 SNEGSKA (reference sequence). This CDR3 comprises 16 residues. V lost 6 bases, J lost 7 bases, and 25 bases lay in between. CDR3 protein: CSAQHHQGGARQPQHF. In DNA, the CDR3 is TGCAGTGCCCAACATCATCAGGGTGGGGCGAGACAGCCCCAGCATTTT.

This clonotype is medium-sized within its sample. The V gene is TRBV10-3, the J gene TRBJ2-2, with 10 nucleotides matching TRBD1. V shed 0 bases and J 6 bases; nucleotides not matched to a gene: 4. CDR3 length equals 16 residues. From germline, CDR1 is ENHRY and CDR2 SYGVKD. The CDR3 sequence: CAISESTGTGAGELFF. In nucleotides, the CDR3 is TGTGCCATCAGTGAGTCGACGGGGACAGGGGCCGGGGAGCTGTTTTTT.